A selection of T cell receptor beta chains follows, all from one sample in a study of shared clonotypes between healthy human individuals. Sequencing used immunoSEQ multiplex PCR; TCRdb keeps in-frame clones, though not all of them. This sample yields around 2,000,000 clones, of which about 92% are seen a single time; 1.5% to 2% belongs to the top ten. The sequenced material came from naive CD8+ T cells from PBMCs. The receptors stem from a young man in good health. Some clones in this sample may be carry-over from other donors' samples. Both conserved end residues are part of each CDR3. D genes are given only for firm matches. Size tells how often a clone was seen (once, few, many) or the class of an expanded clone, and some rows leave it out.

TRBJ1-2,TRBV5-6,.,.,CASSLWSYGYTF,TGTGCCAGCAGCTTGTGGTCCTATGGCTACACCTTC
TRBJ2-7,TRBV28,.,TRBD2,CASSYPTSGLAGVALFEQYF,TGTGCCAGCAGTTACCCTACGTCGGGACTAGCGGGAGTTGCGTTGTTCGAGCAGTACTTC
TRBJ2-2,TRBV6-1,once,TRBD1,CASSEREHRDRGPGELFF,TGTGCCAGCAGTGAAAGGGAACACCGGGACAGGGGCCCCGGGGAGCTGTTTTTT
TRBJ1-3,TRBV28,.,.,CASSPRGGAFGNTIYF,TGTGCCAGCAGTCCTCGGGGGGGGGCCTTCGGAAACACCATATATTTT
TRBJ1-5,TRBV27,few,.,CASSLSSNNQPQHF,TGTGCCAGCAGTTTGAGTTCGAACAATCAGCCCCAGCATTTT
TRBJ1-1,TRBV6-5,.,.,CASSFHQGYTEAFF,TGTGCCAGCAGTTTCCATCAGGGGTACACTGAAGCTTTCTTT
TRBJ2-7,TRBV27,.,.,CASRLGGAGTYEQYF,TGTGCCAGCAGGTTGGGGGGAGCAGGGACCTACGAGCAGTACTTC
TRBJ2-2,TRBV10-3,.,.,CAISEPGHTNTGELFF,TGTGCCATCAGTGAGCCGGGACATACGAACACCGGGGAGCTGTTTTTT
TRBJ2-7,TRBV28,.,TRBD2,CASSLAGGPDEQYF,TGTGCCAGCAGCCTAGCGGGAGGGCCGGACGAGCAGTACTTC
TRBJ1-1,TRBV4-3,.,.,CASSQDSGGTEAFF,TGCGCCAGCAGCCAAGATTCGGGGGGAACTGAAGCTTTCTTT
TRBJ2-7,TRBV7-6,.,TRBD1,CASSLNPGQGATEQYF,TGTGCCAGCAGCTTGAACCCGGGACAGGGGGCTACTGAGCAGTACTTC
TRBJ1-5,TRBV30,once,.,CAWSYLQNQPQHF,TGTGCCTGGAGCTATTTACAGAATCAGCCCCAGCATTTT
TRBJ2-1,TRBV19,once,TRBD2,CASSIRLAGVEQFF,TGTGCCAGTAGTATCCGACTAGCGGGAGTTGAGCAGTTCTTC
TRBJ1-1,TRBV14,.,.,CASSQGEVGATF,TGTGCCAGCAGCCAAGGCGAGGTAGGGGCGACCTTT
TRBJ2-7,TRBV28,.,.,CASSHRGDGHYEQYF,TGTGCCAGCAGCCACCGCGGGGACGGTCACTACGAGCAGTACTTC
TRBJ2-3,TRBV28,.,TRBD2,CASRPLIAGGVLRTDTQYF,TGTGCCAGCAGACCCCTAATAGCGGGAGGTGTGTTACGGACAGATACGCAGTATTTT
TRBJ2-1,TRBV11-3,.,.,CASSLNYNEQFF,TGTGCCAGCAGCCTAAACTACAATGAGCAGTTCTTC
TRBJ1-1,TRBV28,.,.,CASSPPGPHNRAEAFF,TGTGCCAGCAGTCCGCCGGGACCACATAATAGGGCTGAAGCTTTCTTT
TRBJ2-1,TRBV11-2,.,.,CASSWMVEQFF,TGTGCCAGCAGCTGGATGGTTGAGCAGTTCTTC
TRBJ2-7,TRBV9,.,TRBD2,CASSVTSDPYEQYF,TGTGCCAGCAGCGTTACTAGCGACCCCTACGAGCAGTACTTC
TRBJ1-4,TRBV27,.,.,CASSLFPGPGEKLFF,TGTGCCAGCAGTTTATTCCCCGGGCCGGGTGAAAAACTGTTTTTT
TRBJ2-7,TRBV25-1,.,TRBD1,CASKVGTGDNEQYF,TGTGCCAGCAAGGTAGGAACAGGGGACAACGAGCAGTACTTC
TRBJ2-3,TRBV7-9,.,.,CASSQRDRSDTQYF,TGTGCCAGCAGCCAGCGAGACAGATCAGATACGCAGTATTTT